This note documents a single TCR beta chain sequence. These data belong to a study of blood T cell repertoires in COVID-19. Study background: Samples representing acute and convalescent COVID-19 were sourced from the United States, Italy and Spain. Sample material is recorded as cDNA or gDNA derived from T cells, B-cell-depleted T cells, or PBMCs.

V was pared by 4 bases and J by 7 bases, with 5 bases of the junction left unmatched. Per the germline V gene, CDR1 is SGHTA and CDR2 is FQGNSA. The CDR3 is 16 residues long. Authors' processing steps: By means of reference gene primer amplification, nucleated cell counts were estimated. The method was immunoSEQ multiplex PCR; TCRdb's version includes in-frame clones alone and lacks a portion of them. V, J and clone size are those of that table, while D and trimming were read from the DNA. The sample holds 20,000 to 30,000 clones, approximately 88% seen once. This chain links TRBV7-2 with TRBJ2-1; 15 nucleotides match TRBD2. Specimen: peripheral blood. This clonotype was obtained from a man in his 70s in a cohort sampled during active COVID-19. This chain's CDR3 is CASSSGLAGGLNEQFF. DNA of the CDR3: TGTGCCAGCAGCTCCGGACTAGCGGGAGGGTTGAATGAGCAGTTCTTC.